This paragraph covers one T cell receptor beta chain sequence. The record originates from a study of blood T cell repertoires in COVID-19. V gave up 3 bases and J gave up 8 bases, with 13 bases separating them. Germline loops: CDR1 ENHRY, CDR2 SYGVKD. The CDR3 extends over 14 amino acids. Using immunoSEQ multiplex PCR, the repertoire was profiled, and TCRdb retains in-frame clones only, with some absent. The data show 90,000 to 100,000 clones, about 88% seen once. This chain connects TRBV10-3 to TRBJ1-4; a weak D match, TRBD1 (5 bases). This sequence originates from an elderly man with acute or convalescent COVID-19. Sequencing was done on a sample of peripheral blood. CDR3: CAISEGLGEEKLFF. For the CDR3, the DNA is TGTGCCATCAGTGAAGGGTTAGGGGAAGAAAAACTGTTTTTT.